These 17 T cell receptor beta chains came from one sample sequenced in a study of blood T cell repertoires in COVID-19. The method was immunoSEQ multiplex PCR; TCRdb's version includes in-frame clones alone and lacks a portion of them. The sample lists 80,000 or so clones, roughly 85% occurring once. Sequenced material: peripheral blood. The receptors derive from a middle-aged man with COVID-19, enrolled during active disease.

This clone has just a few counts. The rearrangement links TRBV4-2 to TRBJ1-2; 9 bases agree with TRBD1. Germline values: CDR1 LGHNA, CDR2 YNFKEQ. The CDR3 length is 16 residues. Trimming at V came to 2 bases and at J to 4 bases, leaving 8 bases not matched to a gene. This chain's CDR3 is CASSQSTGQGSYGYTF. For the CDR3, the DNA is TGTGCCAGCAGCCAAAGTACGGGACAGGGAAGCTATGGCTACACCTTC.

The rearrangement uses TRBV15 and TRBJ2-1; 12 positions agree with TRBD1. The germline CDR1 and CDR2 sequences are LNHNV and YYDKDF (reference sequence). Germline trimming cut 6 bases from V and 6 bases from J; bases unmatched to any gene: 3. The CDR3 consists of 14 residues. The CDR3 DNA sequence: TGTGCCACCAGGGGACAGGGGGCGCTCAATGAGCAGTTCTTC. Its protein is CATRGQGALNEQFF.

This clone has only a few counts. The chain couples TRBV27 to TRBJ1-1; D call uncertain. This CDR3 comprises 14 residues. Trimming shortened V by 4 bases and J by 4 bases, and 13 bases separated the two germline ends. Germline CDR1 reads MNHEY; CDR2 reads SMNVEV (reference sequence). CDR3 coding DNA: TGTGCCAGCAGTTGGAGTCGGGGTAGCACTGAAGCTTTCTTT. This codes for CASSWSRGSTEAFF.

This clone was counted between two and nine times. CDR3 region: CASSPARDRVLSPLHF. As DNA, the CDR3 is TGTGCCAGTAGTCCTGCTCGGGACAGGGTCCTTTCACCCCTCCACTTT. This chain links TRBV19 with TRBJ1-6; 9 bases match TRBD1. The CDR3 is made up of 16 amino acids. J was trimmed by 9 bases and V by 5 bases; bases with no gene match: 11. Germline values: CDR1 LNHDA, CDR2 SQIVND (reference sequence).

The V and J genes are TRBV7-9 and TRBJ2-2, with 7 bases matching TRBD1. Looked up from germline, CDR1 is SEHNR and CDR2 is FQNEAQ (reference sequence). The CDR3 totals 15 residues. V trimming: 5 bases; J trimming: 3 bases; junction bases outside the gene matches: 6. In DNA, the CDR3 is TGTGCCAGCAGCCTAAATACAGGGGACACCGGGGAGCTGTTTTTT. Its translation is CASSLNTGDTGELFF.

This rearrangement joins TRBV19 to TRBJ1-2; D remains unclear. Trimming shortened V by 6 bases and J by 9 bases, and 14 bases separated the two germline ends. The CDR3 covers 12 residues. Germline-derived CDR1 and CDR2 are LNHDA and SQIVND (reference sequence). The CDR3: CASSSVSRSYTF. CDR3 DNA: TGTGCCAGTAGCTCCGTATCCAGGAGCTACACCTTC. Using reference TRBV19 and TRBJ1-2 for the parts outside the CDR3, the full variable domain is DGGITQSPKYLFRKEGQNVTLSCEQNLNHDAMYWYRQDPGQGLRLIYYSQIVNDFQKGDIAEGYSVSREKKESFPLTVTSAQKNPTAFYLCASSSVSRSYTFGSGTRLTVV.

The rearrangement links TRBV2 to TRBJ1-2; D is undetermined. Germline V lookup: CDR1 SNHLY, CDR2 FYNNEI. The CDR3 has 12 amino acids. V was clipped by 11 bases and J by 8 bases, with 18 bases between them. The CDR3 bases are TGTGCCCCCAGGAGGAGGGCGGGAGGCTACACCTTC. Translation: CAPRRRAGGYTF.

The chain carries TRBV5-6 and TRBJ2-2; the match to TRBD1 covers 10 bases. This CDR3 region has 15 residues. V trimming: 6 bases; J trimming: 3 bases; junction bases outside the gene matches: 5. The germline V gene has CDR1 SGHDT and CDR2 YYEEEE. The CDR3, as DNA: TGTGCCAGCACCCCCGGGACAGGGGACACCGGGGAGCTGTTTTTT. Translating gives CASTPGTGDTGELFF.

The chain links TRBV19 to TRBJ1-1, with D hard to call. Germline-derived CDR1 and CDR2 are LNHDA and SQIVND (reference sequence). The CDR3 runs 15 residues. Deletions cut 5 bases from V and 4 bases from J, with 17 bases between. The CDR3 DNA is TGTGCCAGTAGTCCTCCCAGGAGGCTCCGCACTGAAGCTTTCTTT. Translated, it gives CASSPPRRLRTEAFF.

The chain is built from TRBV3-1 (or the pseudogene TRBV3-2) and TRBJ2-7; 8 bases align to TRBD2. V trimming: 0 bases; J trimming: 2 bases; junction bases outside the gene matches: 9. The CDR3 sequence is 17 residues long. Looked up from germline, CDR1 is LGHDT and CDR2 is YNNKEL (reference sequence). DNA of the CDR3: TGTGCCAGCAGCCAAGATTTCCCAGCGGGGGAAACCTACGAGCAGTACTTC. This codes for CASSQDFPAGETYEQYF.

In nucleotides, the CDR3 is TGTGCCAGCAGTTACAGACAGGGGGCGACCTACGAGCAGTACTTC. Its protein product is CASSYRQGATYEQYF. The rearrangement uses TRBV6-5 and TRBJ2-7; 10 bases map to TRBD1. CDR3 length equals 15 residues. V trimming: 2 bases; J trimming: 2 bases; junction bases outside the gene matches: 3. The germline V gene has CDR1 MNHEY and CDR2 SVGAGI.

The chain employs TRBV15 and TRBJ1-6, with a weak D call TRBD1 (6 bases). The CDR3 covers 15 residues. Trimming took off 0 bases at V and 9 bases at J, with 12 bases between the two ends. Germline V gene sequence: CDR1 LNHNV, CDR2 YYDKDF (reference sequence). CDR3 region: CATSRDQGKSSPLHF. CDR3 bases: TGTGCCACCAGCAGAGATCAGGGGAAAAGTTCACCCCTCCACTTT.

This rearrangement joins TRBV5-4 to TRBJ2-2; TRBD2 agrees at 11 bases. Germline CDR1 and CDR2: SGHNT and YYREEE (reference sequence). Trimming cost V 0 bases and J 7 bases; bases outside gene matches: 8. This CDR3 comprises 17 residues. DNA for the CDR3: TGTGCCAGCAGCTTGGGGTCGACTAGCGGGATTGGCGGGGAGCTGTTTTTT. This sequence encodes CASSLGSTSGIGGELFF.

This chain joins TRBV28 and TRBJ2-2; a weak D match, TRBD1 (5 bases). The CDR3 has 12 residues. Germline V lookup: CDR1 MDHEN, CDR2 SYDVKM. Trimming stripped 8 bases from V and 6 bases from J, with 10 bases between. CDR3 loop: CASGRVAGELFF. CDR3 nucleotide sequence: TGTGCCAGCGGCAGGGTAGCCGGGGAGCTGTTTTTT.

The chain joins TRBV6-5 to TRBJ1-4; 7 bases agree with TRBD1. This CDR3 has 13 residues. CDR1 is MNHEY, CDR2 SVGAGI, per germline. Trimming removed 6 bases from V and 7 bases from J; junction bases left unmatched: 5. Written as DNA, the CDR3 is TGTGCCAGCAGGGACAGGCGTCCTGAAAAACTGTTTTTT. It specifies CASRDRRPEKLFF.

The chain couples TRBV7-6 to TRBJ1-1; no firm D call. Germline V gene sequence: CDR1 SGHVS, CDR2 FNYEAQ. This CDR3 has 15 amino acids. Trimming removed 1 base from V and 4 bases from J, with 13 bases in between. The chain's CDR3 is CASSLEPGSGTEAFF. CDR3 sequence (DNA): TGTGCCAGCAGCTTAGAACCGGGGTCGGGCACTGAAGCTTTCTTT.

This clone showed up just once. V usage is TRBV7-9 and J usage is TRBJ2-7, with a possible D match to TRBD1 (5 bases). Trimming took 3 bases from V and 6 from J, leaving 12 bases between them. CDR1 is SEHNR, CDR2 FQNEAQ, per germline (reference sequence). CDR3 size: 13 residues. The CDR3 coding sequence is TGTGCCAGCAGCTTCGGGCAGGGTAGCGAGCAGTACTTC. It encodes CASSFGQGSEQYF.